Listed below are T cell receptor beta chains from one sample, sequenced in a study of cytomegalovirus exposure and HLA in healthy donors. Clones were read by immunoSEQ multiplex PCR, and TCRdb kept only the in-frame ones, dropping some. Among 100,000 to 150,000 clones listed, around 70% were seen once. The sample comprised PBMCs. Receptor source: a man aged 25-45 years in good health and CMV-seropositive. The CDR3 runs from the conserved cysteine through the conserved F or W. The D gene is left open where the match is weak. Not every row has a clone size; where given, it reads once, few, many or a size class.

CDR3nt	CDR3aa	v_gene	j_gene	d_gene	abundance
TGTGCCAGCAGTTACCCCCGGGGGGGATCCACCGGGGAGCTGTTTTTT	CASSYPRGGSTGELFF	TRBV6-5	TRBJ2-2	TRBD2	few
TGTGCTAGCAGCTCAATACAGGGGCGGGAGACCCAGTACTTC	CASSSIQGRETQYF	TRBV7-7	TRBJ2-5	TRBD1	-
TGTGCCAGCAGCTTACTGGGGACTTTACAAGGTCAGCCCCAGCATTTT	CASSLLGTLQGQPQHF	TRBV7-2	TRBJ1-5	-	-
TGTGCCAGCAGTTTGTTCGGGGTTCGCCCCGGGGAGCTGTTTTTT	CASSLFGVRPGELFF	TRBV27	TRBJ2-2	-	-
TGCGCCAGCAGCCCTCAGACGGGGGAAGTACATGGCTACACCTTC	CASSPQTGEVHGYTF	TRBV5-1	TRBJ1-2	-	-
TGTGCCAGTAAGCCTTACGGGGAGGAGCAGCCCCAGCATTTT	CASKPYGEEQPQHF	TRBV19	TRBJ1-5	-	-
TGTGCCAGCAGCCCCGGGACTTTCATTTTTAGTAATGAGCAGTTCTTC	CASSPGTFIFSNEQFF	TRBV7-3	TRBJ2-1	-	-
TGTGCCAGTATCAGTAGCGTGGGTACAGATACGCAGTATTTT	CASISSVGTDTQYF	TRBV28	TRBJ2-3	-	-
TGTGCCAGCAGTGACTCGAATAGCGGCAGCAGCACAGATACGCAGTATTTT	CASSDSNSGSSTDTQYF	TRBV6-4	TRBJ2-3	-	-
TGTGCCAGTAGCCAGGGACAGGGGAAAAACATTCAGTACTTC	CASSQGQGKNIQYF	TRBV19	TRBJ2-4	TRBD1	once
TGTGCCAGCAGCTTCACAGACAGCTCCTACGAGCAGTACTTC	CASSFTDSSYEQYF	TRBV7-9	TRBJ2-7	-	-
TGCGCCAGCCAGGGCGGGAGGATTTTTGAGCAGTTCTTC	CASQGGRIFEQFF	TRBV5-1	TRBJ2-1	TRBD2	-
TGTGCCAGCAGCTTGGAAGGGGGAGTAGCCCAGTTCTCCTACAATGAGCAGTTCTTC	CASSLEGGVAQFSYNEQFF	TRBV5-6	TRBJ2-1	-	-
TGTGCCAGCAGCGCCCTAGACAGGAGCAATCAGCCCCAGCATTTT	CASSALDRSNQPQHF	TRBV28	TRBJ1-5	-	few
TGTGCCAGCAGCTTAGGGGGGGTTGCTACAGCCCAGTACTTC	CASSLGGVATAQYF	TRBV7-2	TRBJ2-5	-	once
TGTGCCAGCTCATACGACAGGGGAACTGAAGCTTTCTTT	CASSYDRGTEAFF	TRBV18	TRBJ1-1	TRBD1	-
TGTGCCAGCAGTTTCGGACAGGCAAATTCACCCCTCCACTTT	CASSFGQANSPLHF	TRBV28	TRBJ1-6	TRBD1	-
TGTGCCAGTAGTATGTCTTTCACCGGGGAGCTGTTTTTT	CASSMSFTGELFF	TRBV19	TRBJ2-2	-	-
TGTGCCAGCAGTGAACTAGCGGGAGGGGGGGGTGAGCAGTTCTTC	CASSELAGGGGEQFF	TRBV2	TRBJ2-1	TRBD2	-
TGTGCCAGCAGCTTCGGACAGTCCGTCTACGAGCAGTACTTC	CASSFGQSVYEQYF	TRBV5-6	TRBJ2-7	-	-
TGTGCCAGCAGCCCCGTGGGGGGGGGCGCGAGTGGCTACACCTTC	CASSPVGGGASGYTF	TRBV6-5	TRBJ1-2	-	-
TGCGCCAGCAGCTTGGGGCCCAACACTGAAGCTTTCTTT	CASSLGPNTEAFF	TRBV5-1	TRBJ1-1	-	-
TGTGCCAGCAGTGACCCTAGCGGCACAGATACGCAGTATTTT	CASSDPSGTDTQYF	TRBV25-1	TRBJ2-3	-	-
TGTGCCAGCAGTAAAGCGGGAGGGATCTCCTACGAGCAGTACTTC	CASSKAGGISYEQYF	TRBV5-6	TRBJ2-7	TRBD2	-
TGCGCCAGCAGCTTGGATTCGTTAAACACTGAAGCTTTCTTT	CASSLDSLNTEAFF	TRBV5-1	TRBJ1-1	-	-
TGTGCCACCAGCAGACCCGCGGGACTAGCGGGAGTCGGCAACAATGAGCAGTTCTTC	CATSRPAGLAGVGNNEQFF	TRBV15	TRBJ2-1	TRBD2	-
TGTGCCAGCACCCTAATATGGGACAGAGCCTACGAGCAGTACTTC	CASTLIWDRAYEQYF	TRBV7-2	TRBJ2-7	TRBD1	-
TGTGCCAGCAGCTTAGCGAATGGAGGCAATGAGCAGTTCTTC	CASSLANGGNEQFF	TRBV7-2	TRBJ2-1	-	-
TGCGCCAGCAGCTTTACAGTTTGGGAGGGCACTGAAGCTTTCTTT	CASSFTVWEGTEAFF	TRBV5-1	TRBJ1-1	-	-
TGCAGCGTCGCTAGCGGAAGGTACAATGAGCAGTTCTTC	CSVASGRYNEQFF	TRBV29-1	TRBJ2-1	TRBD2	-
TGTGCCAGCAGCCCGGGGGCAACTAATGAAAAACTGTTTTTT	CASSPGATNEKLFF	TRBV5-5	TRBJ1-4	-	-
TGTGCCAGTAGTATAGGTACAGGGGGAACTGAAGCTTTCTTT	CASSIGTGGTEAFF	TRBV19	TRBJ1-1	TRBD1	few
TGCAGCGTTGATCTCCCTAGCGGGAGAGGGGGTGGTTCTGGGGAGCTGTTTTTT	CSVDLPSGRGGGSGELFF	TRBV29-1	TRBJ2-2	TRBD2	-
TGTGCCAGCAGCTTTTCAGGGGGCTTAGGAGAGCAGTACTTC	CASSFSGGLGEQYF	TRBV13	TRBJ2-7	TRBD1	-
TGTGCCAGCAGTTGGGGGGTCCAGCCCCAGCATTTT	CASSWGVQPQHF	TRBV28	TRBJ1-5	-	once
TGTGCCAGCAGTTACTCGCAGGGGGCGGGAGGCTACACCTTC	CASSYSQGAGGYTF	TRBV6-6	TRBJ1-2	TRBD1	-
TGTGCCAGTCGGGACTCCTACGAGCAGTACTTC	CASRDSYEQYF	TRBV4-2	TRBJ2-7	-	-
TGCGCCAGCAGCTTGCGGGAGTGGGCAGATACGCAGTATTTT	CASSLREWADTQYF	TRBV5-1	TRBJ2-3	-	-
TGTGCCAGCAGCCCGAGGACTAGCGGTGGGTACGAGCAGTACTTC	CASSPRTSGGYEQYF	TRBV9	TRBJ2-7	TRBD2	once
TGTGCCAGCAGCTTTGTGGGAGGCGGGGAGCTGTTTTTT	CASSFVGGGELFF	TRBV7-8	TRBJ2-2	-	-
TGTGCCAGCAGTTTACAGGGATTTAATTCACCCCTCCACTTT	CASSLQGFNSPLHF	TRBV6-5	TRBJ1-6	-	-
TGTGCCAGCAGCCCCCGGGGACTCCAAGAGACCCAGTACTTC	CASSPRGLQETQYF	TRBV9	TRBJ2-5	-	few
TGCGCCAGCAGCGAGAGCGGGACCCGCTCCTACGAGCAGTACTTC	CASSESGTRSYEQYF	TRBV5-1	TRBJ2-7	TRBD2	-
TGTGCCAGTAGTATACGTAGTGGGAGGACTGAAGCTTTCTTT	CASSIRSGRTEAFF	TRBV19	TRBJ1-1	-	-
TGTGCCAGTAGAACAACAGTCGGAGCGGGGAGGGCCGCCTACAATGAGCAGTTCTTC	CASRTTVGAGRAAYNEQFF	TRBV19	TRBJ2-1	TRBD2	few
TGTGCCAGCAGCTACAGTTCAGTTTTGCCCCAGCATTTT	CASSYSSVLPQHF	TRBV7-2	TRBJ1-5	-	-
TGTGCCAGCAGCAAAACTGGCCGCCGGCGGGAGGGGTTCAGTGAGCAGTTCTTC	CASSKTGRRREGFSEQFF	TRBV21-1	TRBJ2-1	-	-